Detailed here is one T cell receptor (beta chain). The target antigen is unknown. TCR beta sequencing covered blood CD8+ and CD4+ T cells. Bulk CD8+ and CD4+ cells came from magnetic negative isolation; CD8+ TEMRA by FACS. Germline CDR1 LNHDA, CDR2 SQIVND (reference sequence). The V end lost 4 bases, the J end lost 6 bases, and 18 bases lay between the germline ends. The CDR3 contains 15 residues. With random hexamers, reverse transcription was performed on roughly 0.45 to 1 ug of RNA. A multiplex approach, immunoSEQ multiplex PCR, amplified TCR beta CDR3 across 54 Vbeta and 13 Jbeta. TCRdb reprocessed the immunoSEQ multiplex PCR reads with MiXCR, giving one entry per CDR3 protein. Among some 190,000 distinct CDR3 sequences listed, approximately 94% were seen once. These data come from a study of CD8 T cells in Susac syndrome. Whole-study findings and limits: The authors acknowledged that the study's TCR sequencing and HLA analysis involved relatively few individuals.

The rearrangement links TRBV19 to TRBJ1-1; D is perhaps TRBD1 (6 bases). The source is a human donor with Susac syndrome. The specimen sequenced was CD4+ T cells from PBMCs. In nucleotides, the CDR3 is TGTGCCAGTAGTAACATGAGGGGGAGGAGGGCTGAAGCTTTCTTT. This sequence encodes CASSNMRGRRAEAFF. Based on the CDR3 plus reference TRBV19 and TRBJ1-1, the full variable domain is DGGITQSPKYLFRKEGQNVTLSCEQNLNHDAMYWYRQDPGQGLRLIYYSQIVNDFQKGDIAEGYSVSREKKESFPLTVTSAQKNPTAFYLCASSNMRGRRAEAFFGQGTRLTVV.